This TCR beta chain originates from a study of blood T cells in healthy people across ages. Study observations and caveats: Leaving the PBMCs unsorted stopped any conclusive comparison of naive versus antigen-experienced cells. Strong correlation existed between TCR beta diversity and naive T cell percentage.

Germline V lookup: CDR1 MDHEN, CDR2 SYDVKM. Germline trimming cut 4 bases from V and 1 base from J; bases unmatched to any gene: 7. The CDR3 is 16 residues long. To note about this clonotype: Its antigen is unknown.

Peripheral blood from each donor was collected in a volume of about 10 milliliters. Every sample yielded at least 6.5 million isolated PBMCs. The use of a sample-barcoded 5' primer and a J-beta primer mix characterized a second PCR of about 7 to 12 cycles. MiXCR, applied by TCRdb to the 5' RACE reads, yields one record per CDR3 protein. The top ten hold around 37% of the sample, which has about 640,000 distinct CDR3 sequences, approximately 50% seen once. The gene calls are TRBV28 and TRBJ2-5; 9 positions match TRBD2. The specimen sequenced was blood. This clonotype was sampled from a man between 60 and 75 years old in good health. The chain's CDR3 is CASSSPGLATQETQYF. The CDR3 region has the DNA TGTGCCAGCAGTTCTCCGGGACTAGCTACCCAAGAGACCCAGTACTTC. Looking up the rest from reference TRBV28 and TRBJ2-5 gives the full variable domain: DVKVTQSSRYLVKRTGEKVFLECVQDMDHENMFWYRQDPGLGLRLIYFSYDVKMKEKGDIPEGYSVSREKKERFSLILESASTNQTSMYLCASSSPGLATQETQYFGPGTRLLVL.